Below are 9 T cell receptor beta chains sequenced from a single sample in a study of beta chain features in type 1 diabetes. Expressed TCRB transcripts were sequenced because the entire RNA isolate underwent reverse transcription. Profiling relied on immunoSEQ multiplex PCR, and the TCRdb table lists in-frame clones only, not all of them. The repertoire holds 250,000 to 400,000 clones, 12% to 15% seen once, with 5.5% to 7.5% in the top ten. Source material: central memory CD4+ T cells from blood. These receptors came from a man aged 25-45 years in good health.

Regarding this clone: Being one base from a much bigger clone, this may be a read error. The sample carries other DNA sequences with the same CDR3. CDR3 amino acids: CASSLAGETQYF. CDR3 DNA sequence: TGTGCCAGCAGCTTAGCGGGAGAGACCCAGTACTTC. V gene TRBV7-6 combines with J gene TRBJ2-5; no reliable D call. Germline V lookup: CDR1 SGHVS, CDR2 FNYEAQ. Trimming left V 0 bases short and J 4 bases short, with 3 bases between. The CDR3 spans 12 residues. Combining the CDR3 with reference TRBV7-6 and TRBJ2-5 gives the whole variable domain GAGVSQSPRYKVTKRGQDVALRCDPISGHVSLYWYRQALGQGPEFLTYFNYEAQQDKSGLPNDRFSAERPEGSISTLTIQRTEQRDSAMYRCASSLAGETQYFGPGTRLLVL.

The gene calls are TRBV5-6 and TRBJ1-2; D might be TRBD1 (6 bases). V lost 0 bases, J lost 8 bases, and 17 bases lay in between. The CDR3 covers 15 residues. The V gene's germline CDR1 is SGHDT and CDR2 YYEEEE. For the CDR3, the DNA is TGTGCCAGCAGCTTGGTGGGGGGCAGGTTAGACGGCTACACCTTC. Its protein product is CASSLVGGRLDGYTF.

V usage is TRBV7-2 and J usage is TRBJ1-1; D is ambiguous. V was shortened by 1 base and J by 3 bases, with 6 bases between the two germline ends. CDR1 is SGHTA and CDR2 is FQGNSA in the germline V gene. The CDR3 has 13 amino acids. The chain's CDR3 is CASSLGPDTEAFF. DNA for the CDR3: TGTGCCAGCAGCTTAGGTCCAGACACTGAAGCTTTCTTT.

J is TRBJ2-1 and V is TRBV10-2; 10 bases map to TRBD2. With 4 bases clipped from V and 2 bases from J, the junction kept 2 bases outside the gene matches. The CDR3 length is 15 residues. The germline V gene encodes CDR1 WSHSY and CDR2 SAAADI. The CDR3 nucleotides read TGCGCCAGCAGTGTCGGGACTAGCGCCTACAATGAGCAGTTCTTC. It translates to CASSVGTSAYNEQFF.

This chain links TRBV29-1 with TRBJ2-3; D ambiguous. Looked up from germline, CDR1 is SQVTM and CDR2 is ANQGSEA. The CDR3 runs 14 residues. V lost 8 bases and J lost 1, with 16 bases in between. As DNA, the CDR3 is TGCAGCTCCCCCGGGCGCTTGGGCACAGATACGCAGTATTTT. It yields the protein CSSPGRLGTDTQYF.

The chain combines TRBV5-6 with TRBJ1-5; a possible D gene is TRBD1 (6 bases). CDR1 SGHDT and CDR2 YYEEEE come from the germline V gene. This CDR3 is built from 18 residues. V lost 0 bases to trimming and J lost 2 bases, with 18 bases between them. The CDR3 here is CASSLAPQGGQGNQPQHF. CDR3 DNA sequence: TGTGCCAGCAGCTTGGCTCCTCAAGGGGGGCAGGGCAATCAGCCCCAGCATTTT.

In its sample, this clone is medium-sized. Other DNA sequences in the same sample also yield this CDR3. The rearrangement uses TRBV19 and TRBJ2-5; either TRBD1 or TRBD2 may supply D (6 bases each). The CDR3 covers 12 residues. Germline V gene lookup returns CDR1 LNHDA and CDR2 SQIVND (reference sequence). V was trimmed by 9 bases and J by 5 bases, leaving 13 bases between them. The DNA for the CDR3 is TGTGCCAGCAGACAGGCGGGGGAGACCCAGTACTTC. Its protein is CASRQAGETQYF.

This clone came up a few times. This rearrangement joins TRBV25-1 to TRBJ1-2, with D maybe TRBD1 (6 bases). V gave up 6 bases and J gave up 2 bases, with 10 bases separating them. Germline CDR1 and CDR2: MGHDK and SYGVNS. This CDR3 comprises 13 residues. This CDR3 is CASSPQGNYGYTF. The DNA of the CDR3 is TGTGCCAGCAGCCCACAGGGAAACTATGGCTACACCTTC.

This chain uses TRBV4-1 with TRBJ2-5; TRBD2 matches at 8 bases. The CDR3 totals 15 residues. Germline V gene data show CDR1 as MGHRA and CDR2 as YSYEKL. V was clipped by 7 bases and J by 5 bases; unmatched bases: 12. As DNA, the CDR3 is TGCGCCAGCACCCCCCGGGGGGGCTCCGGCGAGACCCAGTACTTC. Protein: CASTPRGGSGETQYF.